The rows below give T cell receptor beta chains drawn from one sample of a study of blood T cell repertoires in COVID-19. Only in-frame clones appear in the TCRdb table, and some are missing; sequencing was by immunoSEQ multiplex PCR. This sample has just under 150,000 clones, with over 80% found just once. Material: peripheral blood. The receptors shown here come from a man aged 50 to 60 who had recovered from COVID-19. Each CDR3 is given with its conserved first and last residue. Each record gives: J gene, clone size, V gene, CDR3 protein. Expanded clones get a size class; other rows say once, few or many, or leave the size out.

>TRBJ1-4|.|TRBV12-5
CASGLVTGRPEKLFF
>TRBJ1-1|.|TRBV2
CASRREDSLGTEAFF
>TRBJ2-1|once|TRBV3-1/TRBV3-2
CASSQGLGTGEQFF
>TRBJ2-4|.|TRBV18
CASSPQGPKNIQYF
>TRBJ1-3|.|TRBV7-9
CASSLDWDGSSGNTIYF
>TRBJ2-3|.|TRBV4-3
CASSQEVRGVTDTQYF
>TRBJ1-1|.|TRBV6-5
CASSSLGGGLNTEAFF
>TRBJ1-4|.|TRBV5-1
CASSPNGSRMEKLFF
>TRBJ2-3|.|TRBV19
CASSDPGQGTDTQYF
>TRBJ2-7|.|TRBV9
CASSSGLAGGIPYEQYF
>TRBJ2-1|.|TRBV5-8
CASSLGSGGADEQFF
>TRBJ2-5|once|TRBV15
CATSRGSAGVLETQYF
>TRBJ2-3|.|TRBV7-2
CASSFGGGATDTQYF
>TRBJ2-3|.|TRBV7-9
CASSLSGGTQYF
>TRBJ2-7|.|TRBV5-6
CASSLPGQSVAYEQYF
>TRBJ2-5|.|TRBV28
CASSSLAGQETQYF